This TCR beta chain was recorded in a study of CD4 T cells in relation to SARS-CoV-2 and coronaviruses. Study summary: After around 10 days of antigen culture, PBMC TCR beta CDR3s were sequenced. General study points: No donor gave both pre-pandemic and post-infection samples.

With regard to this clone: Its antigen is unknown.

The CDR3 length is 15 residues. After removal of 6 bases from V and 1 base from J, the junction contained 8 bases not matched to a gene. Germline CDR1 and CDR2: MDHEN and SYDVKM. This table comes from immunoSEQ multiplex PCR, and its TCRdb copy is limited to in-frame clones, with some not included. The sample holds approximately 20,000 clones, about 81% seen once. Unexposed donor CD4+ T cells date from about 2010-2018, before the COVID-19 pandemic. The cells were cultured for about ten days before CD4+ T cells were isolated. Cells permitting, SARS-CoV-2 S/N and four cold-coronavirus spikes were tested on unexposed-donor CD4+ T cells. Around 2 million PBMCs per well were cultured with about 9.4 IU/ml IL-2.

The gene calls are TRBV28 and TRBJ2-7; 8 bases map to TRBD1. What was sequenced was CD4+ T cells from PBMCs, cultured in vitro. The source is a human donor in good health. In DNA, the CDR3 is TGTGCCAGCAGCCACCCGGACAGGGCGTCCTACGAGCAGTACTTC. Its translation is CASSHPDRASYEQYF.